This T cell receptor beta chain was sequenced for a study of T cells expressing NK-cell markers. With UMIs, 5'RACE template switching was used to make TCR beta cDNA. Reanalyzing the 5' RACE reads, TCRdb keeps one entry per CDR3 protein, without DNA. The listing contains 130,000 to 150,000 distinct CDR3 sequences. The CDR3 is 16 amino acids. The V gene's germline CDR1 is LNHNV and CDR2 YYDKDF (reference sequence). The specimen was blood T cells: a sorted CD56 or NKG2C T cell subset, CD4+ or CD8+ T cells, or bulk PBMC T cells (not recorded which). The TCR originated in a man between 18 and 29 years old in good health. The chain combines TRBV15 with TRBJ2-1; lacking DNA, the TRBD1 call made by TCRdb goes unchecked. The CDR3 is CATSMTRGQGYNEQFF.